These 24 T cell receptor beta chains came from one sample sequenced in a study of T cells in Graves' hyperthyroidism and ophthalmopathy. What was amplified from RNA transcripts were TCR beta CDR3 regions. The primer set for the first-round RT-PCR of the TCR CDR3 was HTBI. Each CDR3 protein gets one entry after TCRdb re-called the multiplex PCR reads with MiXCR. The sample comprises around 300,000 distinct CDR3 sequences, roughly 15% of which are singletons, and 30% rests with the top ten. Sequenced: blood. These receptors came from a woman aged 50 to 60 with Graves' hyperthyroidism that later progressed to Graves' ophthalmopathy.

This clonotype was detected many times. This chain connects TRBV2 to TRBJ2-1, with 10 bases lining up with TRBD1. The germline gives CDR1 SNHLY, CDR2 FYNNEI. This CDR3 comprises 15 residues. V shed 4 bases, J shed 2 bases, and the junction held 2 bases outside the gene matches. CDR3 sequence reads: CASSADRGPYNEQFF. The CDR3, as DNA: TGTGCCAGCAGTGCAGACAGGGGGCCCTACAATGAGCAGTTCTTC. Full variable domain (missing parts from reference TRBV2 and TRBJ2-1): EPEVTQTPSHQVTQMGQEVILRCVPISNHLYFYWYRQILGQKVEFLVSFYNNEISEKSEIFDDQFSVERPDGSNFTLKIRSTKLEDSAMYFCASSADRGPYNEQFFGPGTRLTVL.

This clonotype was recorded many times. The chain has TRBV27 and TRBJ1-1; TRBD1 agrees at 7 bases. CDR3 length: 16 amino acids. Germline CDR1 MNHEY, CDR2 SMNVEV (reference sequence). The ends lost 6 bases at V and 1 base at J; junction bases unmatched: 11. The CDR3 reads CASSSITGTANTEAFF. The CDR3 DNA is TGTGCCAGCAGCTCCATCACCGGGACAGCGAACACTGAAGCTTTCTTT.

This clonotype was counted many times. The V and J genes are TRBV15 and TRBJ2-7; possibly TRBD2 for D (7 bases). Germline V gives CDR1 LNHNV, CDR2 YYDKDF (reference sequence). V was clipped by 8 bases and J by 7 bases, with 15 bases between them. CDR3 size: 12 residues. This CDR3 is CATVGGAGEQYF. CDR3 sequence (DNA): TGTGCCACCGTAGGGGGGGCGGGTGAGCAGTACTTC.

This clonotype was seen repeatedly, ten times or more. In DNA, the CDR3 is TGTGCCAGCACCCTGAGCGGGAGCCTTTACAATGAGCAGTTCTTC. Translated, it gives CASTLSGSLYNEQFF. This chain links TRBV12-3 or TRBV12-4 with TRBJ2-1; 8 nucleotides line up with TRBD2. Losses at the gene ends were 7 bases for V and 4 bases for J; bases not matched to a gene: 9. The CDR3 sequence is 15 residues long.

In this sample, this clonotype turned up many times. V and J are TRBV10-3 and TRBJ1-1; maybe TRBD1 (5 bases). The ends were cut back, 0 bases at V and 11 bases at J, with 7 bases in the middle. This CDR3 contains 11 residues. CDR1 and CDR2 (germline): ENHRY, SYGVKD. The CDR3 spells CAISESEGAFF. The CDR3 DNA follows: TGTGCCATCAGTGAGTCAGAGGGGGCTTTCTTT.

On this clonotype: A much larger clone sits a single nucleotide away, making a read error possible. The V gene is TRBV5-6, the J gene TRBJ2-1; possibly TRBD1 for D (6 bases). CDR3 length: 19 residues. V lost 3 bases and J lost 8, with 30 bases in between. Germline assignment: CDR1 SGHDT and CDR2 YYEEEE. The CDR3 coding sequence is TGTGCCAGCAGCTCCCTTTCCCACCCGGACAGAAGCACTTACGATGAGCAGTTCTTC. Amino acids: CASSSLSHPDRSTYDEQFF.

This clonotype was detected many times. CDR3 loop: CASSATQYF. As DNA, the CDR3 is TGCGCCAGCAGCGCTACGCAGTATTTT. The J gene is TRBJ2-3, the V gene TRBV5-1; D uncertain. V was trimmed by 4 bases and J by 8 bases, leaving 2 bases between them. Germline CDR1 reads SGHRS; CDR2 reads YFSETQ. The CDR3 loop spans 9 amino acids.

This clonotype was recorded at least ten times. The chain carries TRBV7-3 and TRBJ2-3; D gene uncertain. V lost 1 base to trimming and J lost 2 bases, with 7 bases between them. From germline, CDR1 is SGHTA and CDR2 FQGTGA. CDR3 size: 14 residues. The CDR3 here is CASSLRSYTDTQYF. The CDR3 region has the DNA TGTGCCAGCAGCTTAAGATCCTACACAGATACGCAGTATTTT.

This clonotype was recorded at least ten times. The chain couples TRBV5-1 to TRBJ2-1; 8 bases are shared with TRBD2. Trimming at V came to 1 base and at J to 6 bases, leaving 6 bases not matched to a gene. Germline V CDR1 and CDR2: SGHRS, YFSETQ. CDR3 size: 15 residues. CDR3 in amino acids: CASSLRLAGTNEQFF. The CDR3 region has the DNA TGCGCCAGCAGCTTGAGGTTAGCGGGGACCAATGAGCAGTTCTTC.

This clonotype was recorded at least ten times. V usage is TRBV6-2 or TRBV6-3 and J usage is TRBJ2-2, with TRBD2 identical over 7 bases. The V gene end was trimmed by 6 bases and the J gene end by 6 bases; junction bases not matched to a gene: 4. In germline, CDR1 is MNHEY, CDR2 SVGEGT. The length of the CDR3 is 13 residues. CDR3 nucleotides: TGTGCCAGCAGGGGAGGGCCTTCCGGGGAGCTGTTTTTT. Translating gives CASRGGPSGELFF.

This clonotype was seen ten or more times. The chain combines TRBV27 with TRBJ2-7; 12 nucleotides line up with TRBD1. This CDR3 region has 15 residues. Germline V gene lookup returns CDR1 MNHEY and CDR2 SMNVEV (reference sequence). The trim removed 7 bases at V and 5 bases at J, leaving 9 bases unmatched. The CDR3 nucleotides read TGTGCCAGCACCCGGTGGGGACAGGGGGCCCACGAGCAGTACTTC. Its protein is CASTRWGQGAHEQYF.

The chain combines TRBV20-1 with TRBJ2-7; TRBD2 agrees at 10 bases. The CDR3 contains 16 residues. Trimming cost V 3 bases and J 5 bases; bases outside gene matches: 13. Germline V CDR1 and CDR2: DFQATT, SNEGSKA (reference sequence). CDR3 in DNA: TGCAGTGCTAGCCCTCTAGGAGCGGGAGGGCCGAACGAGCAGTACTTC. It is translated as CSASPLGAGGPNEQYF.

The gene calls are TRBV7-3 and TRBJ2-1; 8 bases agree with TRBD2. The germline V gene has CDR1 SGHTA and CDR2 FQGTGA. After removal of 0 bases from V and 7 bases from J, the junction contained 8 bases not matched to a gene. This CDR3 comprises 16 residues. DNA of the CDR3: TGTGCCAGCAGCTTAACTAGACTAGCGAAGGGGAATGAGCAGTTCTTC. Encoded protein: CASSLTRLAKGNEQFF.

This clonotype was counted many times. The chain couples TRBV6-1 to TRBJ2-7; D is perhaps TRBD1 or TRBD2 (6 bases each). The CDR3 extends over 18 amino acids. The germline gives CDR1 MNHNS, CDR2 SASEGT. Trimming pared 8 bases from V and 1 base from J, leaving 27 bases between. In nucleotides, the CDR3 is TGTGCCAGCTCCCGCAGGGGTGGGTTGCCGGGACTTTCCTACGAGCAGTACTTC. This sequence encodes CASSRRGGLPGLSYEQYF.

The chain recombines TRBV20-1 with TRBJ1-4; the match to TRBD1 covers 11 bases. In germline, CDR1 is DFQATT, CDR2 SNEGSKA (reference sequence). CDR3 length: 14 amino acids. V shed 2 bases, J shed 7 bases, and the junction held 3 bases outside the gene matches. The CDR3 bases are TGCAGTGCTAGACCCGGGACAGGGGGTGAAAAACTGTTTTTT. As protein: CSARPGTGGEKLFF.

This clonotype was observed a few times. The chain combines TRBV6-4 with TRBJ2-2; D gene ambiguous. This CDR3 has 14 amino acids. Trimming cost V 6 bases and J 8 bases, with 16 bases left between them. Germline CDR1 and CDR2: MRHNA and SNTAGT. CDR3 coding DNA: TGTGCCAGCAGAAGGTCCTCCAGTGCGGGGGAGCTGTTTTTT. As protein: CASRRSSSAGELFF.

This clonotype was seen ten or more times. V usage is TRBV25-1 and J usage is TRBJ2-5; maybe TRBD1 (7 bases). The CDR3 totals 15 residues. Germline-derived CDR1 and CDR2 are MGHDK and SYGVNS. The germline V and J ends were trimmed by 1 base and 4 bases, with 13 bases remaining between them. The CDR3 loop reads CASSESRQGGETQYF. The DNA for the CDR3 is TGTGCCAGCAGTGAATCCAGACAGGGAGGAGAGACCCAGTACTTC.

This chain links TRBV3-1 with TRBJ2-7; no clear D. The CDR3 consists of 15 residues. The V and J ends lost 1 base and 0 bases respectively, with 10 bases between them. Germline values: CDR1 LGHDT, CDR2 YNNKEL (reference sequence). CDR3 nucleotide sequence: TGTGCCAGCAGCCAAGGTGGTCCGGTCTCCTACGAGCAGTACTTC. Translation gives CASSQGGPVSYEQYF.

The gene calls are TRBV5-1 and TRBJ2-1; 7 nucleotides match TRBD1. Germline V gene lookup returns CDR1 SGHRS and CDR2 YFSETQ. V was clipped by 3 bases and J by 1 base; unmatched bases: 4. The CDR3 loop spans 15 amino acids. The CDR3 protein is CASSCGTASYNEQFF. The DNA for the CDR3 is TGCGCCAGCAGCTGTGGGACAGCTTCCTACAATGAGCAGTTCTTC.

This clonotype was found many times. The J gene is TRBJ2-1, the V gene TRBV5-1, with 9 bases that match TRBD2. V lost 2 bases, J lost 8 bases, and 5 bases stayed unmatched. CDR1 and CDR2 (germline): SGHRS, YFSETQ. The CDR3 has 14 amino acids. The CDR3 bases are TGCGCCAGCAGCTTAGGGACTAGCCTTTATGAGCAGTTCTTC. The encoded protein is CASSLGTSLYEQFF.

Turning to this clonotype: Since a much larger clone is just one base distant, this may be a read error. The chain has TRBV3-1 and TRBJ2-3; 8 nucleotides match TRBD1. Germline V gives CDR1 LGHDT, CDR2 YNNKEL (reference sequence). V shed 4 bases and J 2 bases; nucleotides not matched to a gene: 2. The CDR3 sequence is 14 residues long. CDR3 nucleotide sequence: TGTGCCAGCAGCCGGACAGGGACCACAGATACGCAGTATTTT. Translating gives CASSRTGTTDTQYF.

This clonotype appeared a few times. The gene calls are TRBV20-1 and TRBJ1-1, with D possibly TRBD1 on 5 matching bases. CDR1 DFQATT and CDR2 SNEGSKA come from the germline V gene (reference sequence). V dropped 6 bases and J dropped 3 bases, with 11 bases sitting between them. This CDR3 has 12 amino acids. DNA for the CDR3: TGCAGTGCAAGGGACCTCTACACTGAAGCTTTCTTT. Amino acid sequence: CSARDLYTEAFF.

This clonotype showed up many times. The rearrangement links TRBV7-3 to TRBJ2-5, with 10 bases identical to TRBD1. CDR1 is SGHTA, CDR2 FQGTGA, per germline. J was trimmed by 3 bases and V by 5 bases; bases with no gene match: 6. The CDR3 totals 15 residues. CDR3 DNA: TGTGCCAGCAGCCCCCTAGGACAGGGGGAAGAGACCCAGTACTTC. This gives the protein CASSPLGQGEETQYF.

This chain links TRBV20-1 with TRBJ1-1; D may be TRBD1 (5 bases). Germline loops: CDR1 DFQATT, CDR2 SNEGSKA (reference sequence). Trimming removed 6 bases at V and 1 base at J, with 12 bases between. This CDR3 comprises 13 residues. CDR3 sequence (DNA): TGCAGTGCGAGAACTGACAGGAACACTGAAGCTTTCTTT. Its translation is CSARTDRNTEAFF.